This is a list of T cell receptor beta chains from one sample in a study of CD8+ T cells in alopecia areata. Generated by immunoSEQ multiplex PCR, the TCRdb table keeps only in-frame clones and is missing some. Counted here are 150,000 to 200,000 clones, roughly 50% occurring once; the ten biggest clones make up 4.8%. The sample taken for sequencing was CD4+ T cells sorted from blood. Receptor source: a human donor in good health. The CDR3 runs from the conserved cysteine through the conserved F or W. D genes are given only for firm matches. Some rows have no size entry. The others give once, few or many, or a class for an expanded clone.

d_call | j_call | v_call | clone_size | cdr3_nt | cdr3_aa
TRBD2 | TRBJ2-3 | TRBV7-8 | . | TGTGCCAGCAGCGCCATACTAGCGGGAGGCCCGGATACGCAGTATTTT | CASSAILAGGPDTQYF
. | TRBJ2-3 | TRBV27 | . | TGTGCCAGCAGTTTCACCAGGACTAGCACAGATACGCAGTATTTT | CASSFTRTSTDTQYF
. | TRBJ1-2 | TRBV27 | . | TGTGCCAGCAGTCCCTGGGAGGGGCGGGATGGCTACACCTTC | CASSPWEGRDGYTF
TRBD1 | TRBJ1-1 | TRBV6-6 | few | TGTGCCAGCAGTTACACGAGACAGGGGGTAGCTTTCTTT | CASSYTRQGVAFF
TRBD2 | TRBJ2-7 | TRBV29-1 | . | TGCAGCGTTGGCGGGAGCCCCTACGAGCAGTACTTC | CSVGGSPYEQYF
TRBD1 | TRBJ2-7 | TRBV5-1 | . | TGCGCCAGCATACTAGCTCCGGGACAGGCTTCCTACGAGCAGTACTTC | CASILAPGQASYEQYF
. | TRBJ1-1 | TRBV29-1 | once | TGCAGCGTTCTACAGGGCAGGGGGAACACTGAAGCTTTCTTT | CSVLQGRGNTEAFF
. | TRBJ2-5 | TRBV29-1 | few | TGCAGCGTTGAACACCAGCAAGAGACCCAGTACTTC | CSVEHQQETQYF
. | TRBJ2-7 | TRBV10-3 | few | TGTGCCATCAGGGCCAGGGTGGAAAGCTCCTACGAGCAGTACTTC | CAIRARVESSYEQYF
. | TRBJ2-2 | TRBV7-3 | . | TGTGCCAGCTATCAGGAGCTGTTTTTT | CASYQELFF
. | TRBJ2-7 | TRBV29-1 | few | TGCAGCGTCATCCTTCGGAGTAGGATCTACGAGCAGTACTTC | CSVILRSRIYEQYF
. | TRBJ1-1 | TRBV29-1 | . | TGCAGCGCCACCGATCATCAGGGATCGAACACTGAAGCTTTCTTT | CSATDHQGSNTEAFF
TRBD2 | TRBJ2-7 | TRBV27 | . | TGTGCCAGCAGTTCCCTCGGGAGCGGGACTAGTAAGTACGAGCAGTACTTC | CASSSLGSGTSKYEQYF
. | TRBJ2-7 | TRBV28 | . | TGTGCCACCGGACCGATTCTAAAGGGGCAGTACTTC | CATGPILKGQYF
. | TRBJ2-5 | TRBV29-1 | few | TGCAGCATCATCAGCGGGCGGATCCAAGAGACCCAGTACTTC | CSIISGRIQETQYF
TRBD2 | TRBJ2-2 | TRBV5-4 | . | TGTGCCAGCAGCGGGGGACTATTGAACACCGGGGAGCTGTTTTTT | CASSGGLLNTGELFF
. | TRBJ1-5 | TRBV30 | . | TGTGCCTGGAGTGGTACTGGGTTTGGTCAGCCCCAGCATTTT | CAWSGTGFGQPQHF
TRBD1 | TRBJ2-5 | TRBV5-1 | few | TGCGCCAGCAGCTCCTGGACAGGAGAGACCCAGTACTTC | CASSSWTGETQYF
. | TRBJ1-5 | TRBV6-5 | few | TGTGCCAGCAGTAGTGCGGGAAATAGCAATCAGCCCCAGCATTTT | CASSSAGNSNQPQHF
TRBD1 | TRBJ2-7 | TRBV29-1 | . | TGCAGCGTTGAAGAGGCATCCGGGACAGGGGTCGAGCAGTACTTC | CSVEEASGTGVEQYF
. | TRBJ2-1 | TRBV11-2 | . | TGTGCCAGCAGCTTAGCCGGACTACTCAATGAGCAGTTCTTC | CASSLAGLLNEQFF
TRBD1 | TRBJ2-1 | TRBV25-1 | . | TGTGCCAGCAGGTCCTCGCGGACAGGGGGTTGGAATGAGCAGTTCTTC | CASRSSRTGGWNEQFF
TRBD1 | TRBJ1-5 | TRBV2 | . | TGTGCCAGCTGCCGGGACAGTCGATTAACGAGCAATCAGCCCCAGCATTTT | CASCRDSRLTSNQPQHF
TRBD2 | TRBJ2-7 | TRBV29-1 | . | TGCAGTGTCACCGGGACTAGGGACGGCGAGCAGTACTTC | CSVTGTRDGEQYF
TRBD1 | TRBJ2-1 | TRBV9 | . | TGTGCCAGCAGCCTAGACAGGGGGCTCTACAATGAGCAGTTCTTC | CASSLDRGLYNEQFF
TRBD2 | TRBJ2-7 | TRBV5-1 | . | TGCGCCAGCAGCTTGGCTAGCGGGGCCTCTTACGAGCAGTACTTC | CASSLASGASYEQYF
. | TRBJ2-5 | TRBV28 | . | TGTGCCAGCAGCTCCCTTCTGGAGACCCAGTACTTC | CASSSLLETQYF
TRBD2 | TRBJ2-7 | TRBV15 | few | TGTGCCACCAGCAGGGGACTAGCGGAAACCTACGAGCAGTACTTC | CATSRGLAETYEQYF
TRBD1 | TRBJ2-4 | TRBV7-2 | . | TGTGCCAGCAGCTTAGCGGGGACAGGGGAATACATTCAGTACTTC | CASSLAGTGEYIQYF